This is a list of T cell receptor beta chains from one sample in a study of regulatory T cells in long-lasting Graves disease. Using its own MiXCR run on the multiplex PCR reads, TCRdb lists one record per CDR3 protein. The top ten clones hold approximately 11% of a sample with 350,000 to 500,000 distinct CDR3 sequences, about a sixth of them seen once. The same data also went into a second study, on T cells in Graves' hyperthyroidism and ophthalmopathy.

Material: peripheral blood mononuclear cells (PBMCs), obtained at new diagnosis, from a patient treated with antithyroid drugs. These receptors were taken from a woman in her 30s with Graves disease. Both conserved end residues are part of each CDR3. A D gene is named only where the DNA matches it firmly. Size is omitted from some rows. Given values are once, few, many or a class for expanded clones.

>many|TRBJ1-3|TRBV28|-
CASSKSTGNTIYF
TGTGCCAGCAGTAAATCAACGGGAAACACCATATATTTT
>-|TRBJ2-5|TRBV5-5|-
CASSYPGYQETQYF
TGTGCCAGCAGCTATCCGGGCTACCAAGAGACCCAGTACTTC
>-|TRBJ2-7|TRBV20-1|-
CSASAGYAYEQYF
TGCAGTGCTAGTGCCGGGTATGCCTACGAGCAGTACTTC
>few|TRBJ1-2|TRBV6-1|-
CASSEATGYTF
TGTGCCAGCAGTGAAGCGACTGGCTACACCTTC
>few|TRBJ2-1|TRBV11-2|-
CASSHGGPNEQFF
TGTGCCAGCAGCCACGGGGGGCCCAATGAGCAGTTCTTC
>few|TRBJ2-1|TRBV12-3/TRBV12-4|TRBD1
CASSFGDRDYNEQFF
TGTGCCAGCAGTTTTGGGGACAGAGACTACAATGAGCAGTTCTTC
>-|TRBJ2-5|TRBV20-1|TRBD2
CSTTRGAGVVETQYF
TGCAGTACGACCCGGGGTGCGGGAGTTGTAGAGACCCAGTACTTC
>many|TRBJ2-3|TRBV19|-
CASSIRTDTQYF
TGTGCCAGTAGTATCCGGACAGATACGCAGTATTTT
>many|TRBJ2-1|TRBV28|TRBD2
CASSPRLAGHYNEQFF
TGTGCCAGCAGTCCCCGACTAGCGGGGCACTACAATGAGCAGTTCTTC
>-|TRBJ2-1|TRBV5-1|TRBD2
CASSPPLAGTYNEQFF
TGCGCCAGCAGCCCACCTTTAGCGGGGACTTACAATGAGCAGTTCTTC
>many|TRBJ2-3|TRBV5-5|-
CASSLEGPGDTQYF
TGTGCCAGCAGCTTGGAGGGTCCCGGAGATACGCAGTATTTT
>few|TRBJ2-2|TRBV19|TRBD1
CASDHGTGVPGELFF
TGTGCCAGTGACCATGGGACAGGGGTCCCCGGGGAGCTGTTTTTT
>-|TRBJ2-6|TRBV20-1|-
CSARDRVSSGANVLTF
TGCAGTGCTAGAGATCGGGTCAGCTCTGGGGCCAACGTCCTGACTTTC
>-|TRBJ2-5|TRBV9|-
CASSVAPLQGGRRQETQYF
TGTGCCAGCAGCGTAGCTCCCCTCCAAGGGGGGCGGAGACAAGAGACCCAGTACTTC
>-|TRBJ2-1|TRBV7-2|TRBD2
CASSLSPSGYNEQFF
TGTGCCAGCAGCTTATCTCCTAGCGGATACAATGAGCAGTTCTTC
>many|TRBJ1-2|TRBV30|-
CAWSLGQDGAYGYTF
TGTGCCTGGAGTTTAGGGCAGGATGGGGCCTATGGCTACACCTTC
>-|TRBJ2-1|TRBV19|TRBD2
CATKIAGGFHNEQFF
TGTGCCACGAAAATAGCGGGAGGCTTTCACAATGAGCAGTTCTTC
>many|TRBJ1-2|TRBV28|TRBD1
CASSFDRGLYYGYTF
TGTGCCAGCAGTTTCGACAGGGGCCTATACTATGGCTACACCTTC
>few|TRBJ1-2|TRBV19|-
CASSISGSGSYGYTF
TGTGCCAGTAGTATCTCCGGGAGCGGGTCCTATGGCTACACCTTC
>few|TRBJ2-2|TRBV14|-
CASSQGWELFF
TGTGCCAGCAGCCAAGGGTGGGAGCTGTTTTTT
>-|TRBJ1-2|TRBV7-9|-
CASNVQASGYTF
TGTGCCAGCAACGTCCAGGCCAGCGGCTACACCTTC
>few|TRBJ1-1|TRBV29-1|-
CSALKKNTEAFF
TGCAGCGCCCTCAAGAAGAACACTGAAGCTTTCTTT
>-|TRBJ1-1|TRBV18|-
CASSPDQGFTEASF
TGTGCCAGCTCACCCGATCAGGGTTTCACTGAAGCTTCCTTT
>-|TRBJ2-7|TRBV10-3|-
CAISDIGSRYYEQYF
TGTGCCATCAGTGACATAGGGTCGCGTTACTACGAGCAGTACTTC
>-|TRBJ1-1|TRBV4-2|TRBD1
CASSDRQGAPAEAFF
TGTGCCAGCAGCGACAGACAGGGGGCCCCGGCTGAAGCTTTCTTT
>few|TRBJ1-2|TRBV6-2/TRBV6-3|-
CASTTPRLNYGYTF
TGTGCCAGCACCACCCCGAGGCTTAACTATGGCTACACCTTC
>once|TRBJ2-7|TRBV5-6|-
CASSPRGEQAYEQYF
TGTGCCAGCAGCCCCCGGGGTGAACAGGCCTACGAGCAGTACTTC
>-|TRBJ2-7|TRBV16|TRBD1
CASSLDRHGFEQYF
TGTGCCAGCAGCCTGGACAGGCACGGCTTCGAGCAGTACTTC
>-|TRBJ2-2|TRBV6-5|-
CASSSQGLFLTGELFF
TGTGCCAGCAGTTCTCAGGGGCTTTTCCTCACCGGGGAGCTGTTTTTT
>few|TRBJ2-7|TRBV9|TRBD2
CASSEGIAGLEQYF
TGTGCCAGCAGCGAGGGGATAGCGGGCCTCGAGCAGTACTTC
>many|TRBJ2-7|TRBV20-1|TRBD2
CSAPPGLDSYEQYF
TGCAGTGCTCCACCGGGACTAGACTCCTACGAGCAGTACTTC
>many|TRBJ2-3|TRBV11-2|-
CASSFMAGSLSTDTQYF
TGTGCCAGCAGCTTTATGGCGGGATCCCTTAGCACAGATACGCAGTATTTT
>many|TRBJ2-5|TRBV28|-
CASSWQGQDQETQYF
TGTGCCAGCAGTTGGCAAGGACAAGACCAAGAGACCCAGTACTTC
>-|TRBJ1-6|TRBV30|-
CAWRRQRYNSPLHF
TGTGCCTGGAGGAGACAGAGATATAATTCACCCCTCCACTTT
>few|TRBJ1-5|TRBV19|TRBD1
CATQTGGQPQHF
TGTGCCACCCAAACAGGGGGTCAGCCCCAGCATTTT
>many|TRBJ2-7|TRBV20-1|-
CSARQGNEQYF
TGCAGTGCTAGACAGGGAAACGAGCAGTACTTC
>-|TRBJ2-7|TRBV7-9|-
CASRGVPGDEQYF
TGTGCCAGCAGGGGGGTCCCCGGGGACGAGCAGTACTTC
>many|TRBJ2-4|TRBV2|TRBD1
CASGLAGGRDIQYF
TGTGCCAGCGGGTTGGCAGGGGGCCGCGACATTCAGTACTTC
>few|TRBJ2-6|TRBV19|-
CASSMGRANVLTF
TGTGCCAGTAGTATGGGGCGGGCCAACGTCCTGACTTTC
>many|TRBJ2-1|TRBV12-3/TRBV12-4|-
CASSSPKEEQFF
TGTGCCAGCAGTTCTCCTAAGGAGGAGCAGTTCTTC
>many|TRBJ2-1|TRBV18|-
CASSPPGPSSYNEQFF
TGTGCCAGCTCACCACCGGGGCCGAGCTCCTACAATGAGCAGTTCTTC
>few|TRBJ2-2|TRBV28|TRBD2
CAACSGSGGELFF
TGTGCCGCCTGTAGCGGGAGCGGCGGGGAGCTGTTTTTT
>-|TRBJ1-5|TRBV7-9|-
CASSSVGEPYQPQHF
TGTGCCAGCAGCTCGGTAGGGGAACCCTATCAGCCCCAGCATTTT
>few|TRBJ2-7|TRBV19|TRBD2
CASSIGGLASYEQYF
TGTGCCAGTAGTATCGGGGGACTAGCCTCCTACGAGCAGTACTTC
>many|TRBJ2-5|TRBV20-1|-
CSVGSGQETQYF
TGCAGTGTTGGTAGCGGACAAGAGACCCAGTACTTC
>once|TRBJ2-3|TRBV5-1|-
CASSLGTGNTQYF
TGCGCCAGCAGCTTGGGTACTGGAAATACGCAGTATTTT
>many|TRBJ2-3|TRBV24-1|-
CATSDSLGTIDTQYF
TGTGCCACCAGTGATTCCCTGGGGACCATAGATACGCAGTATTTT
>many|TRBJ1-5|TRBV28|-
CASSLGQVRNQPQHF
TGTGCCAGCAGTTTAGGGCAGGTCCGAAATCAGCCCCAGCATTTT
>many|TRBJ2-2|TRBV5-1|TRBD1
CASSLRGAGQATLLNTGELFF
TGCGCCAGCAGCTTAAGAGGGGCAGGACAGGCAACCTTACTGAACACCGGGGAGCTGTTTTTT
>few|TRBJ2-7|TRBV20-1|TRBD2
CSAQAGLAGTRSSYEQYF
TGCAGTGCCCAAGCGGGACTAGCGGGAACCCGCAGCTCCTACGAGCAGTACTTC
>many|TRBJ2-2|TRBV24-1|-
CATSEPDNTGELFF
TGTGCCACCAGTGAGCCAGATAACACCGGGGAGCTGTTTTTT
>many|TRBJ2-7|TRBV28|TRBD2
CASSGTSGIPYEQYF
TGTGCCAGCAGCGGGACTAGCGGGATTCCCTACGAGCAGTACTTC
>few|TRBJ2-1|TRBV19|-
CASSMAGGNSEQFF
TGTGCCAGTAGTATGGCCGGAGGGAACAGTGAGCAGTTCTTC
>many|TRBJ2-7|TRBV12-3/TRBV12-4|-
CASSFVVREINYEQYF
TGTGCCAGCAGTTTCGTTGTCAGGGAAATCAACTACGAGCAGTACTTC
>many|TRBJ2-7|TRBV20-1|TRBD2
CSAGEQRGWSYEQYF
TGCAGTGCTGGAGAGCAGCGGGGGTGGTCCTACGAGCAGTACTTC
>many|TRBJ2-1|TRBV9|-
CASSARLVGYNEQFF
TGTGCCAGCAGCGCCAGACTAGTGGGGTACAATGAGCAGTTCTTC